The 15 T cell receptor beta chains below all came from one sample that was sequenced in a study of cytomegalovirus exposure and HLA in healthy donors. The PCR made use of 60 Vbeta and 13 Jbeta primers. Measured with immunoSEQ multiplex PCR; TCRdb has only the in-frame clones, and not every one. The table includes fewer than 250,000 clones, roughly 83% detected once. Sequenced: PBMCs. The receptors derive from a girl aged 5-17 years in good health and CMV-seronegative.

V usage is TRBV6-4 and J usage is TRBJ2-7; maybe TRBD1 (8 bases). Trimming shortened V by 5 bases and J by 4 bases, and 18 bases separated the two germline ends. CDR1 is MRHNA and CDR2 is SNTAGT in the germline V gene. This CDR3 is built from 15 residues. The DNA of the CDR3 is TGTGCCAGCAGTCGGGGGGCAGGGGGCCTTTACGAGCAGTACTTC. This codes for CASSRGAGGLYEQYF.

The chain has TRBV5-1 and TRBJ2-1; tentatively, D is TRBD1 (5 bases). The CDR3 sequence is 12 residues long. Trimming removed 4 bases at V and 7 bases at J, with 9 bases between. The germline CDR1 and CDR2 sequences are SGHRS and YFSETQ. The CDR3 spells CASSSAGNEQFF. CDR3 coding DNA: TGCGCCAGCAGCAGTGCAGGGAATGAGCAGTTCTTC.

The V gene is TRBV25-1, the J gene TRBJ1-5; the D gene is possibly TRBD1 (6 bases). Trimming stripped 3 bases from V and 7 bases from J, with 13 bases between. The CDR3 covers 14 residues. Per the germline V gene, CDR1 is MGHDK and CDR2 is SYGVNS. CDR3 DNA sequence: TGTGCCAGCAGTGAGGCGGGGGGCCACCAGCCCCAGCATTTT. It encodes CASSEAGGHQPQHF.

This rearrangement joins TRBV28 to TRBJ1-1; the match to TRBD1 covers 7 bases. The trim removed 8 bases at V and 1 base at J, leaving 10 bases unmatched. The germline CDR1 and CDR2 sequences are MDHEN and SYDVKM. The CDR3 has 15 amino acids. Here the CDR3 DNA reads TGTGCCAGCTCAAGGCGGGACAGACCGAACACTGAAGCTTTCTTT. It codes for CASSRRDRPNTEAFF.

The chain recombines TRBV30 with TRBJ1-2, with TRBD1 as a possible D gene (5 bases). The germline V and J ends were trimmed by 5 bases and 4 bases, with 26 bases remaining between them. The germline V gene has CDR1 GTSNPN and CDR2 SVGIG (reference sequence). The CDR3 loop spans 17 amino acids. CDR3 DNA: TGTGCCTGGTCCGCGGGGGTCCCCCGACGGGCAGGCTATGGCTACACCTTC. Residues: CAWSAGVPRRAGYGYTF.

The chain combines TRBV10-1 with TRBJ2-3; the match to TRBD2 covers 9 bases. Germline CDR1 WNHNN, CDR2 SYGVQD (reference sequence). V was pared by 4 bases and J by 2 bases, with 4 bases of the junction left unmatched. There are 15 residues in the CDR3. The CDR3 sequence: CASSGASGTTDTQYF. The CDR3 DNA sequence: TGCGCCAGCAGTGGGGCTAGCGGGACCACAGATACGCAGTATTTT.

About this clone itself: Other DNA sequences in the same sample also yield this CDR3. The V gene is TRBV18, the J gene TRBJ1-2; the D gene is possibly TRBD1 (6 bases). This CDR3 comprises 13 residues. Trimming stripped 3 bases from V and 2 bases from J, with 7 bases between. Germline V gene sequence: CDR1 KGHSH, CDR2 LQKENI. CDR3 nucleotide sequence: TGTGCCAGCTCACCCGGACAGAACTATGGCTACACCTTC. As protein: CASSPGQNYGYTF.

This clone was seen just once. The chain is built from TRBV6-6 and TRBJ2-7; 7 positions match TRBD1. CDR1 is MNHNY and CDR2 is SVGAGI in the germline V gene (reference sequence). This CDR3 has 16 amino acids. V was pared by 0 bases and J by 2 bases, with 7 bases of the junction left unmatched. In DNA, the CDR3 is TGTGCCAGCAGTTACTCCAACAGGGGCTCGACCTACGAGCAGTACTTC. It yields the protein CASSYSNRGSTYEQYF.

V gene TRBV19 combines with J gene TRBJ2-7; D is ambiguous. The CDR3 is made up of 11 amino acids. Between the trimmed V and J ends, which lost 7 bases and 6 bases, there was a span of 10 bases. CDR1 and CDR2 (germline): LNHDA, SQIVND (reference sequence). In DNA, the CDR3 is TGTGCCAGTACCAGAAATTCCGAGCAGTACTTC. Translating it yields CASTRNSEQYF.

A single count supports this clone. This chain links TRBV10-3 with TRBJ2-3; 7 positions agree with TRBD1. This CDR3 spans 14 amino acids. After removal of 8 bases from V and 4 bases from J, the junction contained 9 bases not matched to a gene. CDR1 and CDR2 from the germline V gene are ENHRY and SYGVKD. The CDR3 loop is CAIADRANADTQYF. Here the CDR3 DNA reads TGTGCCATCGCTGACAGGGCGAACGCAGATACGCAGTATTTT.

J is TRBJ2-2 and V is TRBV28; TRBD2 might be the D (7 bases). The CDR3 length is 15 residues. Germline values: CDR1 MDHEN, CDR2 SYDVKM. Trimming took 6 bases from V and 3 from J, leaving 14 bases between them. CDR3 amino acids: CASREGGVHTGELFF. The CDR3 region has the DNA TGTGCCAGCAGGGAGGGGGGGGTACACACCGGGGAGCTGTTTTTT.

The chain employs TRBV7-2 and TRBJ1-1, with D hard to call. The V gene lost 2 bases and the J gene lost 0 bases, with 10 bases spanning the gap. CDR1 is SGHTA and CDR2 is FQGNSA in the germline V gene. CDR3 length: 15 amino acids. CDR3 region: CASSLSAGMNTEAFF. The CDR3 DNA is TGTGCCAGCAGCTTATCGGCAGGTATGAACACTGAAGCTTTCTTT. The complete variable domain, with remaining parts taken from reference TRBV7-2 and TRBJ1-1, reads GAGVSQSPSNKVTEKGKDVELRCDPISGHTALYWYRQSLGQGLEFLIYFQGNSAPDKSGLPSDRFSAERTGGSVSTLTIQRTQQEDSAVYLCASSLSAGMNTEAFFGQGTRLTVV.

The rearrangement joins TRBV30 to TRBJ1-2; 7 nucleotides align to TRBD1. CDR1 and CDR2 from the germline V gene are GTSNPN and SVGIG (reference sequence). The CDR3 is 17 amino acids. J lost 6 bases, V lost 1 base, and 17 bases had no gene match. Written as DNA, the CDR3 is TGTGCCTGGAGTGCCCCAGGGGGTAGAAAAGTGTACCATGGCTACACCTTC. Residues: CAWSAPGGRKVYHGYTF.

The chain recombines TRBV18 with TRBJ2-7; 10 bases align to TRBD2. The germline gives CDR1 KGHSH, CDR2 LQKENI. The CDR3 runs to 17 residues. The J segment lost 3 bases and the V segment lost 6 bases, leaving 14 bases of the junction unmatched. CDR3 nucleotide sequence: TGTGCCAGCTCCACCATGCACGTACTAGCGGGGATCTACGAGCAGTACTTC. Residues: CASSTMHVLAGIYEQYF.

The chain carries TRBV29-1 and TRBJ2-5, with TRBD1 matching 12 bases. The V and J ends lost 7 bases and 5 bases, in that order; junction bases with no gene match: 14. The V gene's germline CDR1 is SQVTM and CDR2 ANQGSEA. The CDR3 is 16 residues long. The CDR3 region is CSARDRGLFGGETQYF. The CDR3 DNA reads TGCAGCGCCAGGGACAGGGGGCTGTTTGGGGGGGAGACCCAGTACTTC.